The rows below give T cell receptor beta chains drawn from one sample of a study of CD8+ T cells in alopecia areata. Measured with immunoSEQ multiplex PCR; TCRdb has only the in-frame clones, and not every one. The table lists some 95,000 clones, 44% of them singletons. The source material was CD8+ T cells sorted from blood, sampled at week 24, from a patient treated with tofacitinib. The receptors come from a human donor with alopecia areata. Both conserved end residues are part of each CDR3. Fields, in order: D gene, clone size, J gene, V gene, CDR3 length, CDR3 DNA, CDR3 protein. D genes are given only for firm matches. Expanded clones are given a class, and other clones once, few, many or no size at all.

D gene: NA
clone size: few
J gene: TRBJ2-5
V gene: TRBV27
CDR3 length: 14
CDR3 DNA: TGTGCCAGCAGTCCTCGACAGGTTCAAGAGACCCAGTACTTC
CDR3 protein: CASSPRQVQETQYF

D gene: NA
clone size: NA
J gene: TRBJ1-4
V gene: TRBV7-6
CDR3 length: 14
CDR3 DNA: TGTGCCAGCAGCGCGGGGGGTATAGGCGAAAAACTGTTTTTT
CDR3 protein: CASSAGGIGEKLFF

D gene: NA
clone size: NA
J gene: TRBJ2-5
V gene: TRBV5-1
CDR3 length: 15
CDR3 DNA: TGCGCCAGCAGCATACGACTTAGGAGGGGGGAGACCCAGTACTTC
CDR3 protein: CASSIRLRRGETQYF

D gene: TRBD2
clone size: few
J gene: TRBJ2-7
V gene: TRBV29-1
CDR3 length: 13
CDR3 DNA: TGCAGCGTTGTTTCCGGACTAGCGGGAGAGCAGTACTTC
CDR3 protein: CSVVSGLAGEQYF

D gene: NA
clone size: NA
J gene: TRBJ2-7
V gene: TRBV6-1
CDR3 length: 12
CDR3 DNA: TGTGCCAGCGGCCGGGCCCCTCTCGAGCAGTACTTC
CDR3 protein: CASGRAPLEQYF

D gene: TRBD1
clone size: NA
J gene: TRBJ2-7
V gene: TRBV4-1
CDR3 length: 13
CDR3 DNA: TGCGCCAGCAGCCCCCGGGACAGCTACGAGCAGTACTTC
CDR3 protein: CASSPRDSYEQYF

D gene: NA
clone size: NA
J gene: TRBJ2-3
V gene: TRBV27
CDR3 length: 14
CDR3 DNA: TGTGCCACCAGGACGGGGGCTAGCACAGATACGCAGTATTTT
CDR3 protein: CATRTGASTDTQYF

D gene: NA
clone size: once
J gene: TRBJ2-2
V gene: TRBV9
CDR3 length: 13
CDR3 DNA: TGTGCCAGCAGCGTGTATAACACCGGGGAGCTGTTTTTT
CDR3 protein: CASSVYNTGELFF

D gene: NA
clone size: few
J gene: TRBJ1-1
V gene: TRBV27
CDR3 length: 14
CDR3 DNA: TGTGCCAGCAGTTTTTCCGGGGGTAACACTGAAGCTTTCTTT
CDR3 protein: CASSFSGGNTEAFF

D gene: NA
clone size: NA
J gene: TRBJ1-2
V gene: TRBV27
CDR3 length: 12
CDR3 DNA: TGTGCCAGCAGCCCCGGGGGGAGTGGCTACACCTTC
CDR3 protein: CASSPGGSGYTF

D gene: NA
clone size: NA
J gene: TRBJ2-1
V gene: TRBV9
CDR3 length: 11
CDR3 DNA: TGTGCCAGCAGTGGAGCCGATGAGCAGTTCTTC
CDR3 protein: CASSGADEQFF

D gene: TRBD1
clone size: NA
J gene: TRBJ1-1
V gene: TRBV4-1
CDR3 length: 14
CDR3 DNA: TGCGCCAGCAGCCAAGCTAACAGGGGCACTGAAGCTTTCTTT
CDR3 protein: CASSQANRGTEAFF

D gene: NA
clone size: NA
J gene: TRBJ2-7
V gene: TRBV11-2
CDR3 length: 16
CDR3 DNA: TGTGCCAGCAGCTTAGGGTCGCTGGGCAGAGGGGAAGAGCAGTACTTC
CDR3 protein: CASSLGSLGRGEEQYF

D gene: TRBD2
clone size: NA
J gene: TRBJ2-7
V gene: TRBV6-4
CDR3 length: 15
CDR3 DNA: TGTGCCAGCAGTGACCGGGCTAGCGGCACCTACGAGCAGTACTTC
CDR3 protein: CASSDRASGTYEQYF

D gene: NA
clone size: NA
J gene: TRBJ2-6
V gene: TRBV4-2
CDR3 length: 16
CDR3 DNA: TGTGCCAGCAGCCAACACCTAGCTGGTGGGGCCAACGTCCTGACTTTC
CDR3 protein: CASSQHLAGGANVLTF

D gene: TRBD2
clone size: few
J gene: TRBJ2-1
V gene: TRBV4-1
CDR3 length: 17
CDR3 DNA: TGCGCCAGCAGCCAAGATGGGAGCGGGAGGGCCCTGTATGAGCAGTTCTTC
CDR3 protein: CASSQDGSGRALYEQFF

D gene: TRBD1
clone size: NA
J gene: TRBJ1-2
V gene: TRBV6-5
CDR3 length: 13
CDR3 DNA: TGTGCCAGCAGTTACTCGGACAGGGTCGGCTACACCTTC
CDR3 protein: CASSYSDRVGYTF

D gene: NA
clone size: NA
J gene: TRBJ2-3
V gene: TRBV29-1
CDR3 length: 15
CDR3 DNA: TGCAACAAAGCGGGCCTGGAATCTAGCACAGATACGCAGTATTTT
CDR3 protein: CNKAGLESSTDTQYF

D gene: NA
clone size: few
J gene: TRBJ2-2
V gene: TRBV29-1
CDR3 length: 12
CDR3 DNA: TGCAGCGTCGGGGTTTTGGACGGGGAGCTGTTTTTT
CDR3 protein: CSVGVLDGELFF

D gene: TRBD1
clone size: NA
J gene: TRBJ2-7
V gene: TRBV13
CDR3 length: 15
CDR3 DNA: TGTGCCAGCAGCGCTGAGGGACAGGGGGCCTACGAGCAGTACTTC
CDR3 protein: CASSAEGQGAYEQYF

D gene: NA
clone size: NA
J gene: TRBJ2-1
V gene: TRBV30
CDR3 length: 11
CDR3 DNA: TGTGCCTGGAGTCCTCCGGGGGAGCAGTTCTTC
CDR3 protein: CAWSPPGEQFF

D gene: NA
clone size: NA
J gene: TRBJ1-4
V gene: TRBV2
CDR3 length: 16
CDR3 DNA: TGTGCCAGCACCAGACCCGGGGCAGCGCATAATGAAAAACTGTTTTTT
CDR3 protein: CASTRPGAAHNEKLFF

D gene: NA
clone size: few
J gene: TRBJ2-3
V gene: TRBV2
CDR3 length: 13
CDR3 DNA: TGTGCCAGCGTCACACCACCCGTAGGGACGCAGTATTTT
CDR3 protein: CASVTPPVGTQYF

D gene: NA
clone size: NA
J gene: TRBJ2-5
V gene: TRBV4-1
CDR3 length: 17
CDR3 DNA: TGCGCCAGCAGCCACCCCCCCCGACTAAGCCCACAAGAGACCCAGTACTTC
CDR3 protein: CASSHPPRLSPQETQYF

D gene: NA
clone size: once
J gene: TRBJ2-7
V gene: TRBV27
CDR3 length: 15
CDR3 DNA: TGTGCCAGCAGCCCAAGGAGAGGGTTCGCCTACGAGCAGTACTTC
CDR3 protein: CASSPRRGFAYEQYF

D gene: NA
clone size: NA
J gene: TRBJ1-3
V gene: TRBV25-1
CDR3 length: 14
CDR3 DNA: TGTGCCAGCAGTTCGGGGGGCAGCGGAAACACCATATATTTT
CDR3 protein: CASSSGGSGNTIYF

D gene: TRBD1
clone size: NA
J gene: TRBJ2-1
V gene: TRBV27
CDR3 length: 14
CDR3 DNA: TGTGCCAGCGGAGCAGGGGGCCCCTACAATGAGCAGTTCTTC
CDR3 protein: CASGAGGPYNEQFF

D gene: NA
clone size: NA
J gene: TRBJ2-7
V gene: TRBV7-9
CDR3 length: 13
CDR3 DNA: TGTGCCAGCAGCCCCGGACTCTCCTACGAGCAGTACTTC
CDR3 protein: CASSPGLSYEQYF

D gene: NA
clone size: few
J gene: TRBJ2-1
V gene: TRBV7-2
CDR3 length: 14
CDR3 DNA: TGTGCCAGCAGCTTACAGGGGTTCGGCAATGAGCAGTTCTTC
CDR3 protein: CASSLQGFGNEQFF

D gene: TRBD2
clone size: NA
J gene: TRBJ2-2
V gene: TRBV10-3
CDR3 length: 17
CDR3 DNA: TGTGCCATCAGTGACCGACTAGCGGGAGGCCCCACCGGGGAGCTGTTTTTT
CDR3 protein: CAISDRLAGGPTGELFF

D gene: NA
clone size: NA
J gene: TRBJ1-1
V gene: TRBV30
CDR3 length: 13
CDR3 DNA: TGTGCCTGGGGGGATGGGGTCGGCACTGAAGCTTTCTTT
CDR3 protein: CAWGDGVGTEAFF

D gene: TRBD1
clone size: NA
J gene: TRBJ2-7
V gene: TRBV6-1
CDR3 length: 15
CDR3 DNA: TGTGCCAGCAGTGAGTCCGACAGGGGACTCTACGAGCAGTACTTC
CDR3 protein: CASSESDRGLYEQYF

D gene: NA
clone size: NA
J gene: TRBJ1-1
V gene: TRBV27
CDR3 length: 12
CDR3 DNA: TGTGCCAGCAGCCACCCAGACACTGAAGCTTTCTTT
CDR3 protein: CASSHPDTEAFF

D gene: TRBD1
clone size: NA
J gene: TRBJ2-5
V gene: TRBV7-9
CDR3 length: 13
CDR3 DNA: TGTGCCAGCAGTAACAGGGGGAGTGAGACCCAGTACTTC
CDR3 protein: CASSNRGSETQYF

D gene: TRBD1
clone size: NA
J gene: TRBJ2-2
V gene: TRBV19
CDR3 length: 14
CDR3 DNA: TGTGCCAGTACGGGACAGGGGGCCGTCGGGGAGCTGTTTTTT
CDR3 protein: CASTGQGAVGELFF

D gene: NA
clone size: NA
J gene: TRBJ1-1
V gene: TRBV7-9
CDR3 length: 16
CDR3 DNA: TGTGCCAGCAGCCACCCAGTGGACGGGATGAACACTGAAGCTTTCTTT
CDR3 protein: CASSHPVDGMNTEAFF

D gene: NA
clone size: NA
J gene: TRBJ1-2
V gene: TRBV4-1
CDR3 length: 15
CDR3 DNA: TGCGCCAGCAGCCAAGGACGTCTCGCCTACTCTGGCTACACCTTC
CDR3 protein: CASSQGRLAYSGYTF

D gene: NA
clone size: NA
J gene: TRBJ2-1
V gene: TRBV4-1
CDR3 length: 15
CDR3 DNA: TGCGCCAGCAGCCTACGAGCGGAGAATCACAATGAGCAGTTCTTC
CDR3 protein: CASSLRAENHNEQFF

D gene: NA
clone size: NA
J gene: TRBJ2-7
V gene: TRBV7-6
CDR3 length: 13
CDR3 DNA: TGTGCCAGCAGCTTAGCCTCAACCTACGAGCAGTACTTC
CDR3 protein: CASSLASTYEQYF

D gene: NA
clone size: few
J gene: TRBJ2-7
V gene: TRBV29-1
CDR3 length: 11
CDR3 DNA: TGCAGCGTGCGGTATGGGAGCGAGCAGTACTTC
CDR3 protein: CSVRYGSEQYF

D gene: TRBD1
clone size: NA
J gene: TRBJ2-7
V gene: TRBV30
CDR3 length: 14
CDR3 DNA: TGTGCCTGGGAGCCGGGACAGGGGATCAACGAGCAGTACTTC
CDR3 protein: CAWEPGQGINEQYF

D gene: TRBD2
clone size: few
J gene: TRBJ2-1
V gene: TRBV14
CDR3 length: 16
CDR3 DNA: TGTGCCAGCAGCCCTCCAGGACTAGCGGGGTACAATGAGCAGTTCTTC
CDR3 protein: CASSPPGLAGYNEQFF

D gene: TRBD1
clone size: few
J gene: TRBJ1-4
V gene: TRBV5-1
CDR3 length: 15
CDR3 DNA: TGCGCCAGCAGCCCACAGGGGGGTGGAAGTGAAAAACTGTTTTTT
CDR3 protein: CASSPQGGGSEKLFF

D gene: TRBD2
clone size: NA
J gene: TRBJ2-2
V gene: TRBV7-2
CDR3 length: 18
CDR3 DNA: TGTGCCAGCAGCTCGGGACTAGCGGGAGGGCCTGTCACCGGGGAGCTGTTTTTT
CDR3 protein: CASSSGLAGGPVTGELFF

D gene: NA
clone size: few
J gene: TRBJ1-2
V gene: TRBV7-9
CDR3 length: 13
CDR3 DNA: TGTGCCAGCAGCTTAGGTCAGGATGATGGCTACACCTTC
CDR3 protein: CASSLGQDDGYTF

D gene: NA
clone size: few
J gene: TRBJ2-2
V gene: TRBV15
CDR3 length: 14
CDR3 DNA: TGTGCCACCAGGACAAGTAGGGCCCCCGGGGAGCTGTTTTTT
CDR3 protein: CATRTSRAPGELFF

D gene: NA
clone size: few
J gene: TRBJ2-7
V gene: TRBV7-9
CDR3 length: 11
CDR3 DNA: TGTGCCAGCAGCTCCGCCTACGAGCAGTACTTC
CDR3 protein: CASSSAYEQYF

D gene: NA
clone size: NA
J gene: TRBJ2-1
V gene: TRBV9
CDR3 length: 16
CDR3 DNA: TGTGCCAGCAGCGTAGGAAGTGCAGCGGATTACAATGAGCAGTTCTTC
CDR3 protein: CASSVGSAADYNEQFF

D gene: NA
clone size: NA
J gene: TRBJ2-2
V gene: TRBV4-1
CDR3 length: 14
CDR3 DNA: TGCGCCAGCAGCCAGGTCGACATAACCGGGGAGCTGTTTTTT
CDR3 protein: CASSQVDITGELFF

D gene: TRBD1
clone size: NA
J gene: TRBJ1-1
V gene: TRBV2
CDR3 length: 14
CDR3 DNA: TGTGCCAGCAGTCAAGGACAGGGGAGGACTGAAGCTTTCTTT
CDR3 protein: CASSQGQGRTEAFF

D gene: NA
clone size: NA
J gene: TRBJ2-7
V gene: TRBV11-2
CDR3 length: 13
CDR3 DNA: TGTGCCAGCAGCTTAGAAGGGGTCTACGAGCAGTACTTC
CDR3 protein: CASSLEGVYEQYF

D gene: NA
clone size: few
J gene: TRBJ2-1
V gene: TRBV4-2
CDR3 length: 11
CDR3 DNA: TGTGCCAGCAGCCAAGATGATGAGCAGTTCTTC
CDR3 protein: CASSQDDEQFF

D gene: NA
clone size: few
J gene: TRBJ2-7
V gene: TRBV25-1
CDR3 length: 13
CDR3 DNA: TGTGCCAGCAGTGGGACTGTACCCTACGAGCAGTACTTC
CDR3 protein: CASSGTVPYEQYF

D gene: NA
clone size: few
J gene: TRBJ2-7
V gene: TRBV15
CDR3 length: 13
CDR3 DNA: TGTGCCACCAGCAGGAAACTAGAGAACGAGCAGTACTTC
CDR3 protein: CATSRKLENEQYF